Below are 32 T cell receptor beta chains sequenced from a single sample in a study of response to subunit inactivated influenza vaccine. TCRdb used MiXCR to reprocess the RT-PCR reads, holding one entry per CDR3 protein. The sample carries 530,000 or so distinct CDR3 sequences, 12% to 15% recorded once. This specimen consisted of PBMCs from blood, obtained about 11 days after vaccination. These receptors all stem from a man aged 50 to 60 who received an inactivated influenza vaccine.

The genes are TRBV12-3 or TRBV12-4 and TRBJ2-7; 9 bases are shared with TRBD1. This CDR3 spans 12 amino acids. V shed 5 bases, J shed 9 bases, and the junction held 5 bases outside the gene matches. The CDR3 nucleotides are TGTGCCAGCAGTAAGGGACAGGGTGGGCAGTACTTC. This encodes CASSKGQGGQYF.

The rearrangement uses TRBV7-2 and TRBJ2-2; the match to TRBD2 covers 7 bases. The CDR3 totals 15 residues. The V segment lost 6 bases and the J segment 0 bases; nucleotides outside the gene matches: 4. Germline V gene sequence: CDR1 SGHTA, CDR2 FQGNSA. In nucleotides, the CDR3 is TGTGCCAGCAGTTCTAGCGGAGCGAACACCGGGGAGCTGTTTTTT. It encodes CASSSSGANTGELFF.

The rearrangement uses TRBV7-6 and TRBJ2-3; 10 bases match TRBD2. CDR1 and CDR2 (germline): SGHVS, FNYEAQ. V lost 5 bases and J lost 2; bases outside the gene matches: 7. This CDR3 spans 16 amino acids. The CDR3 DNA is TGTGCCAGCAGCGCTTCTAGCGGGGGATACACAGATACGCAGTATTTT. Translating gives CASSASSGGYTDTQYF.

The chain carries TRBV7-2 and TRBJ1-6, with 11 bases aligning to TRBD1. Germline values: CDR1 SGHTA, CDR2 FQGNSA. The ends lost 4 bases at V and 11 bases at J; junction bases unmatched: 1. This CDR3 comprises 13 residues. CDR3 in DNA: TGTGCCAGCAGCTCGGGACAGGGGGCACCCCTCCACTTT. It is translated as CASSSGQGAPLHF.

This clonotype was observed a handful of times. The chain has TRBV12-3 or TRBV12-4 and TRBJ2-2; 9 nucleotides agree with TRBD2. V dropped 3 bases and J dropped 4; count of bases not matched to a gene: 6. This CDR3 has 16 residues. CDR3 nucleotide sequence: TGTGCCAGCAGTTTGGGTAGCGGGAGAATCACCGGGGAGCTGTTTTTT. Protein product: CASSLGSGRITGELFF.

The chain combines TRBV12-3 or TRBV12-4 with TRBJ1-1; D is unclear. Trimming stripped 10 bases from V and 3 bases from J, with 18 bases between. This CDR3 contains 14 residues. The CDR3 DNA reads TGTGCCATCAGCGAACCCTTAGTGGACACTGAAGCTTTCTTT. It yields the protein CAISEPLVDTEAFF.

This clonotype was observed at least ten times. CDR3 in DNA: TGTGCCAGCAGGCTGGGACTAGCTGGTGAGCAGTTCTTC. It yields the protein CASRLGLAGEQFF. The chain joins TRBV7-2 to TRBJ2-1; 9 nucleotides match TRBD2. Germline lookup yields CDR1 SGHTA and CDR2 FQGNSA. V lost 6 bases and J lost 9; bases outside the gene matches: 6. There are 13 residues in the CDR3.

This clonotype came up a few times. The chain is built from TRBV6-1 and TRBJ1-1; a weak D match, TRBD1 (5 bases). Trimming shortened V by 7 bases and J by 1 base, and 10 bases separated the two germline ends. Germline-derived CDR1 and CDR2 are MNHNS and SASEGT. The CDR3 is made up of 13 amino acids. CDR3 DNA sequence: TGTGCCAGCAAGGCACAGGCGAACACTGAAGCTTTCTTT. The encoded protein is CASKAQANTEAFF.

In its sample, this clonotype was seen many times. The V gene is TRBV5-1, the J gene TRBJ2-1; D is perhaps TRBD2 (6 bases). V dropped 0 bases and J dropped 6 bases, with 7 bases sitting between them. Germline V gene sequence: CDR1 SGHRS, CDR2 YFSETQ. The CDR3 runs 13 residues. CDR3 nucleotides: TGCGCCAGCAGCTTGGTGCGGGGCAATGAGCAGTTCTTC. It is translated as CASSLVRGNEQFF.

Only a few counts were recorded for this clonotype. V is TRBV24-1 and J is TRBJ2-1, with a possible D match to TRBD1 (6 bases). Germline V CDR1 and CDR2: KGHDR, SFDVKD. There are 14 residues in the CDR3. V lost 3 bases and J lost 9, with 14 bases in between. The CDR3 DNA reads as TGTGCCACCAGTGATGTTGGGGACATGCGTGAGCAGTTCTTC. Translating it yields CATSDVGDMREQFF.

V is TRBV7-2 and J is TRBJ2-7, with TRBD1 identical over 10 bases. The CDR3 extends over 15 amino acids. Per germline, CDR1 SGHTA and CDR2 FQGNSA. V shed 5 bases, J shed 3 bases, and the junction held 7 bases outside the gene matches. The CDR3, as DNA: TGTGCCAGCAGCCCCCGGACAGGGGGAAACTACGAGCAGTACTTC. It yields the protein CASSPRTGGNYEQYF.

J is TRBJ2-2 and V is TRBV9, with 7 bases matching TRBD2. The CDR3 loop spans 15 amino acids. V shed 6 bases, J shed 4 bases, and the junction held 9 bases outside the gene matches. CDR1 is SGDLS and CDR2 is YYNGEE in the germline V gene. The DNA of the CDR3 is TGTGCCAGCACCCTTGGGGGGGAACCCACCGGGGAGCTGTTTTTT. Translated: CASTLGGEPTGELFF.

This sequence joins TRBV6-2 or TRBV6-3 and TRBJ1-5; tentative D call: TRBD1 (5 bases). Germline V CDR1 and CDR2: MNHEY, SVGEGT. The CDR3 extends over 13 amino acids. Trimming shortened V by 8 bases and J by 1 base, and 9 bases separated the two germline ends. In DNA, the CDR3 is TGTGCCAGCTGGGGGTTCAGCAATCAGCCCCAGCATTTT. Translated, it gives CASWGFSNQPQHF.

The J gene is TRBJ2-6, the V gene TRBV5-6; 8 bases are shared with TRBD2. V was clipped by 4 bases and J by 0 bases; unmatched bases: 6. Germline CDR1 reads SGHDT; CDR2 reads YYEEEE. The CDR3 length is 17 residues. The CDR3 bases are TGTGCCAGCAGCCGGACTAGCTGGGCCTCTGGGGCCAACGTCCTGACTTTC. Encoded protein: CASSRTSWASGANVLTF.

V is TRBV4-2 and J is TRBJ2-1; the match to TRBD2 covers 8 bases. V shed 1 base, J shed 2 bases, and the junction held 10 bases outside the gene matches. Per the germline V gene, CDR1 is LGHNA and CDR2 is YNFKEQ. This CDR3 has 18 residues. CDR3 protein: CASSQALAGSQPYNEQFF. DNA for the CDR3: TGTGCCAGCAGCCAAGCCTTAGCGGGGAGCCAGCCCTACAATGAGCAGTTCTTC.

The rearrangement links TRBV9 to TRBJ1-1; a possible D gene is TRBD1 (6 bases). CDR3 size: 15 residues. Deletions cut 0 bases from V and 4 bases from J, with 13 bases between. The germline V gene has CDR1 SGDLS and CDR2 YYNGEE. CDR3 DNA: TGTGCCAGCAGCGTAGCCCCGGGGGCGACCACTGAAGCTTTCTTT. It is translated as CASSVAPGATTEAFF.

The rearrangement uses TRBV25-1 and TRBJ2-1; maybe TRBD1 (5 bases). The CDR3 has 10 residues. In germline, CDR1 is MGHDK, CDR2 SYGVNS. V shed 11 bases and J shed 7 bases, with 9 bases lying between them. This CDR3 is CAAGYNEQFF. In DNA form, the CDR3 reads TGTGCCGCAGGGTATAATGAGCAGTTCTTC.

This chain connects TRBV29-1 to TRBJ2-7; either TRBD1 or TRBD2 may supply D (5 bases each). The germline V gene encodes CDR1 SQVTM and CDR2 ANQGSEA. CDR3 size: 12 residues. Trimming stripped 7 bases from V and 0 bases from J, with 10 bases between. CDR3 region: CSAGRSSYEQYF. The DNA of the CDR3 is TGCAGCGCGGGACGGAGCTCCTACGAGCAGTACTTC.

This clonotype was observed at least ten times. V usage is TRBV10-3 and J usage is TRBJ2-1, with TRBD2 matching 12 bases. The CDR3 covers 13 residues. Germline CDR1 is ENHRY and CDR2 is SYGVKD. The J segment lost 9 bases and the V segment lost 5 bases, leaving 2 bases of the junction unmatched. The CDR3 coding sequence is TGTGCCATCAGTCGACTAGCGGGGGTTGAGCAGTTCTTC. Translated: CAISRLAGVEQFF.

The CDR3 bases are TGCGCCAGCAGCCAGAAGTCAACAGGGGGGTATAATTCACCCCTCCACTTT. It specifies CASSQKSTGGYNSPLHF. The chain is built from TRBV4-3 and TRBJ1-6; 8 nucleotides agree with TRBD1. The CDR3 runs 17 residues. Trimming removed 3 bases from V and 4 bases from J; junction bases left unmatched: 8. Germline assignment: CDR1 LGHNA and CDR2 YSLEER.

This clonotype has more than one count but fewer than ten. V and J are TRBV29-1 and TRBJ2-1, with 14 bases matching TRBD2. This CDR3 comprises 19 residues. Per the germline V gene, CDR1 is SQVTM and CDR2 is ANQGSEA. Trimming at V came to 1 base and at J to 0 bases, leaving 8 bases not matched to a gene. The CDR3 DNA sequence: TGCAGCGTTGAAGCGACTAGCGGGGGGGCTTTTATCTCCTACAATGAGCAGTTCTTC. The encoded protein is CSVEATSGGAFISYNEQFF.

The rearrangement links TRBV27 to TRBJ2-1; 7 nucleotides line up with TRBD2. CDR1 and CDR2 (germline): MNHEY, SMNVEV (reference sequence). V was clipped by 8 bases and J by 8 bases; unmatched bases: 15. CDR3 length equals 15 residues. The CDR3 coding sequence is TGTGCCAGCGGCATTTGGCGGGAGAGAAGGCATGAGCAGTTCTTC. Translated: CASGIWRERRHEQFF.

This chain joins TRBV12-3 or TRBV12-4 and TRBJ2-1; no definite D call. The CDR3 spans 11 residues. Trimming took off 6 bases at V and 8 bases at J, with 8 bases between the two ends. In DNA, the CDR3 is TGTGCCAGCAGCTGGAGCTATGAGCAGTTCTTC. This gives the protein CASSWSYEQFF.

This sequence joins TRBV9 and TRBJ2-1, with D possibly TRBD2 on 5 matching bases. V was clipped by 0 bases and J by 8 bases, with 15 bases between them. The CDR3 spans 15 residues. Germline lookup yields CDR1 SGDLS and CDR2 YYNGEE. The CDR3 nucleotides read TGTGCCAGCAGCGTAGGTCCGGCAGGAGGACATGAGCAGTTCTTC. This gives the protein CASSVGPAGGHEQFF.

The CDR3 nucleotides are TGTGCCAGCAGCTCGGGACAGATTGCAACTAATGAAAAACTGTTTTTT. Translated: CASSSGQIATNEKLFF. This chain uses TRBV7-9 with TRBJ1-4; 7 nucleotides match TRBD1. Per germline, CDR1 SEHNR and CDR2 FQNEAQ (reference sequence). V shed 4 bases, J shed 0 bases, and the junction held 5 bases outside the gene matches. This CDR3 spans 16 amino acids.

The sample holds a few counts of this clonotype. V gene TRBV7-2 combines with J gene TRBJ2-1; 11 positions agree with TRBD2. The CDR3 totals 15 residues. J gave up 9 bases and V 5 bases, and 9 bases lay outside the gene matches. In germline, CDR1 is SGHTA, CDR2 FQGNSA. The CDR3, as DNA: TGTGCCAGCAGCCGCGAGGGGACTAGCGGCCGTGAGCAGTTCTTC. This sequence encodes CASSREGTSGREQFF.

V usage is TRBV5-1 and J usage is TRBJ2-7, with D possibly being TRBD1 (5 bases). The CDR3 contains 14 residues. Trimming removed 4 bases at V and 9 bases at J, with 20 bases between. The germline V gene has CDR1 SGHRS and CDR2 YFSETQ. The chain's CDR3 is CASSATETGSSQYF. CDR3 sequence (DNA): TGCGCCAGCAGCGCTACGGAAACAGGTTCGTCGCAGTACTTC.

The rearrangement uses TRBV4-2 and TRBJ2-2, with unresolved D. The germline V gene encodes CDR1 LGHNA and CDR2 YNFKEQ. The V end was cut by 1 base, the J end by 3 bases, with 18 bases between. This CDR3 comprises 18 residues. CDR3 sequence: CASSQVLARPKDTGELFF. DNA of the CDR3: TGTGCCAGCAGCCAAGTCTTGGCCAGACCAAAGGACACCGGGGAGCTGTTTTTT.

This clonotype was counted only a few times. The chain combines TRBV5-6 with TRBJ1-5; D is unclear. CDR3 length: 14 amino acids. From germline, CDR1 is SGHDT and CDR2 YYEEEE. Trimming removed 3 bases at V and 1 base at J, with 8 bases between. This CDR3 reads CASSSSTSNQPQHF. CDR3 DNA: TGTGCCAGCAGCTCGTCTACCAGCAATCAGCCCCAGCATTTT.

On this clonotype: A much larger clonotype is one base distant, so this may be a read error. The J gene is TRBJ2-7, the V gene TRBV12-3 or TRBV12-4, with TRBD2 matching 10 bases. J was trimmed by 5 bases and V by 4 bases; bases with no gene match: 8. The CDR3 length is 15 residues. Here the CDR3 DNA reads TGTGCCAGCAGTTCATCTAGCGGGAGCTACGACGAGCAGTACTTC. It is translated as CASSSSSGSYDEQYF.

The chain has TRBV20-1 and TRBJ1-2, with TRBD1 matching 8 bases. This CDR3 has 15 amino acids. V shed 0 bases, J shed 4 bases, and the junction held 7 bases outside the gene matches. CDR1 is DFQATT and CDR2 is SNEGSKA in the germline V gene (reference sequence). The CDR3 loop reads CSARDQTGVSYGYTF. CDR3 nucleotides: TGCAGTGCTAGAGACCAGACAGGGGTGAGCTATGGCTACACCTTC.

This clonotype was found a few times. The chain links TRBV10-3 to TRBJ2-7, with TRBD1 identical over 10 bases. Trimming took 4 bases from V and 6 from J; bases not matched to a gene: 3. CDR1 and CDR2 from the germline V gene are ENHRY and SYGVKD. This CDR3 has 13 residues. CDR3 nucleotide sequence: TGTGCCATCAGTGCTAGGGACAGGGGCGAGCAGTACTTC. It specifies CAISARDRGEQYF.